This TCR beta chain is drawn from a study of memory CD4+ T cells and cytomegalovirus serostatus. Across the study: Of the healthy Belgian adults, roughly ten were CMV seropositive and about 24 seronegative.

Study findings and constraints: About two fifths of the roughly 160 known CMV-associated TCRbeta sequences appeared in CD4+ memory.

Single viable CD3+CD4+CD8-CD45RO+ cells were sorted as the memory CD4+ T cells. Serum IgG to CMV pp150, pp28, p38 and p52 defined serostatus. CD4+ T cells were isolated by positive magnetic selection. Using immunoSEQ multiplex PCR, the repertoire was profiled, and TCRdb retains in-frame clones only, with some absent. The sample has some 67,000 clones, about 75% seen once. On this clone: Antigen unknown.

Losses at the gene ends were 4 bases for V and 3 bases for J; bases not matched to a gene: 10. The germline V gene has CDR1 LGHNA and CDR2 YNFKEQ. This CDR3 is built from 17 residues. The sequencing input was memory CD4+ T cells from blood. The J gene is TRBJ1-4, the V gene TRBV4-2, with 8 positions matching TRBD1. The receptor's source is an adult in good health and CMV-seropositive. This CDR3 is CASSLDPGGAANEKLFF. The CDR3 bases are TGTGCCAGCAGCCTCGACCCAGGGGGCGCGGCTAATGAAAAACTGTTTTTT.